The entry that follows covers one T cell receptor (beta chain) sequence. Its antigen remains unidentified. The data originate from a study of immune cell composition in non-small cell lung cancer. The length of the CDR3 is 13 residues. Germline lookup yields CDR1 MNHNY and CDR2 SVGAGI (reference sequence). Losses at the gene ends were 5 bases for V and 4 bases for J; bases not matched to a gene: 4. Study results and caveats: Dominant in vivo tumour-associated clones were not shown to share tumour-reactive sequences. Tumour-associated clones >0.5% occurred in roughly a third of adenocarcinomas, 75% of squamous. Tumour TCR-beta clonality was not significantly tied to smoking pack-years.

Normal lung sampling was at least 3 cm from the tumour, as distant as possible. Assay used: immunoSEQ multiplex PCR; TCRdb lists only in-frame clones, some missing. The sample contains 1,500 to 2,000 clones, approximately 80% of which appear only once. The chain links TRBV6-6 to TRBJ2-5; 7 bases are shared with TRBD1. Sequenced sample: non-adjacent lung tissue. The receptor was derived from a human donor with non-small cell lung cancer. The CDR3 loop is CASSPTGLETQYF. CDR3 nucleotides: TGTGCCAGCAGTCCGACAGGGCTAGAGACCCAGTACTTC.